This T cell receptor (beta chain) was captured by sequencing in a study of response to subunit inactivated influenza vaccine. CDR1 is DFQATT and CDR2 is SNEGSKA in the germline V gene (reference sequence). This CDR3 region has 12 residues. V was clipped by 6 bases and J by 5 bases, with 10 bases between them. TCRdb ran MiXCR on the RT-PCR reads and lists one entry per CDR3 protein. The data hold 200,000 to 300,000 distinct CDR3 sequences, with more than 10% observed a single time. The input for sequencing was non-naive T cells sorted from PBMCs, taken approximately 15 days before vaccination. The rearrangement uses TRBV20-1 and TRBJ1-4; D gene uncertain. The TCR comes from a middle-aged man who received an inactivated influenza vaccine. The CDR3: CSALDGNEKLFF. CDR3 in DNA: TGCAGTGCCTTGGATGGGAATGAAAAACTGTTTTTT.